The 31 T cell receptor beta chains below come from one sample, sequenced in a study of human T cells and chemical hapten exposure. TCRdb re-derived calls from the 5' RACE reads in MiXCR, one entry per CDR3 protein. The table records 70,000 to 85,000 distinct CDR3 sequences, less than 20% of them present only once. The authors extracted total RNA from unfractionated whole blood. The receptor set was obtained from a female donor in good health.

This clonotype has just one count. This rearrangement joins TRBV29-1 to TRBJ2-3; D not resolved. V was cut by 6 bases and J by 0 bases, with 13 bases left in between. The CDR3 extends over 14 amino acids. CDR1 and CDR2 from the germline V gene are SQVTM and ANQGSEA. Here the CDR3 reads CSVISRASTDTQYF. DNA for the CDR3: TGCAGCGTCATCTCACGGGCCAGCACAGATACGCAGTATTTT.

The chain uses TRBV19 and TRBJ1-5, with D uncertain. Germline values: CDR1 LNHDA, CDR2 SQIVND (reference sequence). This CDR3 comprises 15 residues. With 3 bases removed from V and 1 base from J, the gap between germline ends came to 10 bases. CDR3 sequence reads: CASSIWVSSNQPQHF. In DNA, the CDR3 is TGTGCCAGTAGTATTTGGGTTTCGAGCAATCAGCCCCAGCATTTT.

This clonotype showed up just a few times. V gene TRBV6-5 combines with J gene TRBJ2-3; tentatively, D is TRBD2 (6 bases). The CDR3 is 17 amino acids. CDR1 and CDR2 (germline): MNHEY, SVGAGI. Trimming removed 0 bases from V and 0 bases from J, with 13 bases in between. CDR3 in DNA: TGTGCCAGCAGTTACTCGAGTCTCGGGAGCAGCACAGATACGCAGTATTTT. This codes for CASSYSSLGSSTDTQYF.

This clonotype has more than one count but fewer than ten. This chain's CDR3 is CASSLGRAIGYTF. The CDR3 DNA reads TGTGCCAGCAGTTTGGGCCGAGCTATTGGCTACACCTTC. V is TRBV12-3 or TRBV12-4 and J is TRBJ1-2; D gene unclear. V lost 3 bases and J 7 bases, leaving 12 bases between the germline ends. CDR3 length equals 13 residues.

There are a few counts of this clonotype. The chain carries TRBV5-4 and TRBJ2-5, with 7 bases identical to TRBD1. Germline assignment: CDR1 SGHNT and CDR2 YYREEE (reference sequence). CDR3 size: 14 residues. V lost 4 bases to trimming and J lost 1 base; unmatched junction nucleotides: 4. CDR3 nucleotide sequence: TGTGCCAGCAGCACGACAGGGCTCCAAGAGACCCAGTACTTC. Translation: CASSTTGLQETQYF.

V is TRBV29-1 and J is TRBJ2-5; possible D gene TRBD2, 5 bases. The germline V and J ends were trimmed by 1 base and 7 bases, with 10 bases remaining between them. The CDR3 is 12 residues long. Germline lookup yields CDR1 SQVTM and CDR2 ANQGSEA. The CDR3 DNA is TGCAGCGTTGAAGCTCTAGCCGGGACCCAGTACTTC. Translated: CSVEALAGTQYF.

The V and J genes are TRBV20-1 and TRBJ2-1; 12 nucleotides agree with TRBD2. V lost 0 bases, J lost 7 bases, and 4 bases stayed unmatched. The CDR3 runs to 15 residues. Germline lookup yields CDR1 DFQATT and CDR2 SNEGSKA (reference sequence). The CDR3 reads CSAREILAGGNEQFF. Written as DNA, the CDR3 is TGCAGTGCTAGAGAGATACTAGCGGGGGGAAATGAGCAGTTCTTC.

This clonotype occurred a few times. The V call is TRBV7-9, the J call TRBJ1-1, with D maybe TRBD1 (6 bases). This CDR3 is 14 amino acids long. The germline V and J ends were trimmed by 5 bases and 1 base, with 11 bases remaining between them. Germline V CDR1 and CDR2: SEHNR, FQNEAQ (reference sequence). The CDR3 region has the DNA TGTGCCAGCAGCACAGGGACACCGAACACTGAAGCTTTCTTT. Translated: CASSTGTPNTEAFF.

Comments on this clonotype: A much larger clonotype is one base distant, so this may be a read error. This chain uses TRBV9 with TRBJ1-1, with 7 bases lining up with TRBD1. The junction had 0 bases not matched to a gene; V was cut back by 3 bases and J by 4 bases. Germline assignment: CDR1 SGDLS and CDR2 YYNGEE. The CDR3 is 12 residues long. The CDR3 DNA follows: TGTGCCAGCAGCGCAGGGGGCACTGAAGCTTTCTTT. Translated, it gives CASSAGGTEAFF.

The chain joins TRBV28 to TRBJ1-2, with D tentatively TRBD1 (5 bases). Trimming left V 1 base short and J 8 bases short, with 11 bases between. Germline V gene sequence: CDR1 MDHEN, CDR2 SYDVKM. The CDR3 has 13 amino acids. CDR3 amino acids: CASSLSRGGGYTF. The CDR3 DNA follows: TGTGCCAGCAGTTTATCACGCGGGGGGGGCTACACCTTC.

The rearrangement uses TRBV29-1 and TRBJ1-1; 12 bases are a match to TRBD1. In germline, CDR1 is SQVTM, CDR2 ANQGSEA. With V trimmed by 5 bases and J by 9 bases, 7 bases remained unmatched. This CDR3 contains 13 residues. The CDR3 protein is CSVSTGTGGQAFF. The CDR3 region has the DNA TGCAGCGTTTCCACCGGGACAGGGGGCCAAGCTTTCTTT.

This sequence joins TRBV5-1 and TRBJ2-3; D not certain. Trimming took off 5 bases at V and 0 bases at J, with 10 bases between the two ends. Per the germline V gene, CDR1 is SGHRS and CDR2 is YFSETQ. This CDR3 contains 14 residues. Written as DNA, the CDR3 is TGCGCCAGCAGAAGATTGATTAGCACAGATACGCAGTATTTT. This encodes CASRRLISTDTQYF.

The V call is TRBV6-5, the J call TRBJ2-5; D gene unclear. The CDR3 sequence is 12 residues long. The germline V and J ends were trimmed by 4 bases and 7 bases, with 10 bases remaining between them. Germline CDR1 is MNHEY and CDR2 is SVGAGI. The CDR3 DNA reads as TGTGCCAGCAGTTCACCCCCAGGGACCCAGTACTTC. Its protein is CASSSPPGTQYF.

This clonotype was counted between two and nine times. The chain links TRBV6-2 or TRBV6-3 to TRBJ2-5; TRBD2 aligns across 7 bases. Germline CDR1 and CDR2: MNHEY and SVGEGT. This CDR3 is built from 13 residues. Trimming took 6 bases from V and 5 from J; bases not matched to a gene: 6. This CDR3 reads CASSRDYTETQYF. In nucleotides, the CDR3 is TGTGCCAGCAGCCGGGACTACACCGAGACCCAGTACTTC.

This clonotype occurred a few times. Here the CDR3 reads CASSPGTQNTEAFF. In DNA form, the CDR3 reads TGTGCCAGCAGTCCCGGGACACAGAACACTGAAGCTTTCTTT. The rearrangement uses TRBV12-3 or TRBV12-4 and TRBJ1-1, with D maybe TRBD1 (6 bases). Trimming removed 5 bases at V and 1 base at J, with 11 bases between. This CDR3 contains 14 residues.

The chain is built from TRBV5-1 and TRBJ2-7; 11 bases map to TRBD2. This CDR3 is 16 amino acids long. V trimming: 4 bases; J trimming: 0 bases; junction bases outside the gene matches: 6. Germline lookup yields CDR1 SGHRS and CDR2 YFSETQ. The CDR3 nucleotides read TGCGCCAGCAGCGGAACACTAGCGGGAGTCTCCTACGAGCAGTACTTC. Translating it yields CASSGTLAGVSYEQYF.

This clonotype occurred a few times. The chain employs TRBV20-1 and TRBJ2-7; D is possibly TRBD2 (6 bases). Germline CDR1 reads DFQATT; CDR2 reads SNEGSKA (reference sequence). There are 13 residues in the CDR3. Trimming took off 5 bases at V and 3 bases at J, with 14 bases between the two ends. CDR3 nucleotides: TGCAGTGCTCGTAGCGGCTCCTACTACGAGCAGTACTTC. It yields the protein CSARSGSYYEQYF.

CDR3: CSAGEGAWGYTF. CDR3 DNA sequence: TGCAGTGCTGGCGAGGGGGCTTGGGGCTACACCTTC. The V call is TRBV20-1, the J call TRBJ1-2; 7 nucleotides line up with TRBD1. This CDR3 is built from 12 residues. The J segment lost 8 bases and the V segment lost 5 bases, leaving 8 bases of the junction unmatched. Germline CDR1 DFQATT, CDR2 SNEGSKA (reference sequence).

The rearrangement links TRBV2 to TRBJ1-2; the match to TRBD1 covers 8 bases. With 6 bases clipped from V and 7 bases from J, the junction kept 7 bases outside the gene matches. Germline CDR1 SNHLY, CDR2 FYNNEI. The CDR3 consists of 13 residues. DNA of the CDR3: TGTGCCAGCAGATCGGACAGGGAAGTTGGCTACACCTTC. Translating gives CASRSDREVGYTF.

This clonotype has at least ten counts. V and J are TRBV20-1 and TRBJ2-5; 10 bases fit TRBD2. Looked up from germline, CDR1 is DFQATT and CDR2 is SNEGSKA (reference sequence). The V and J ends lost 3 bases and 1 base, in that order; junction bases with no gene match: 8. This CDR3 is 16 amino acids long. As DNA, the CDR3 is TGCAGTGCTAGCCGGCCGGGACTAGCGACCCAAGAGACCCAGTACTTC. Its translation is CSASRPGLATQETQYF.

The chain combines TRBV20-1 with TRBJ1-5; TRBD1 matches 7 bases. The germline V gene has CDR1 DFQATT and CDR2 SNEGSKA (reference sequence). CDR3 size: 16 residues. V lost 4 bases and J lost 0; bases outside the gene matches: 9. As DNA, the CDR3 is TGCAGTGCTACAGCTAGTCAGGGGGTTAGCAATCAGCCCCAGCATTTT. As protein: CSATASQGVSNQPQHF.

V gene TRBV7-9 combines with J gene TRBJ2-5, with TRBD2 matching 8 bases. The germline CDR1 and CDR2 sequences are SEHNR and FQNEAQ (reference sequence). V was clipped by 5 bases and J by 1 base; unmatched bases: 6. The CDR3 spans 15 residues. In nucleotides, the CDR3 is TGTGCCAGCAGCCCCCCGGGAGGGACCCAAGAGACCCAGTACTTC. Protein product: CASSPPGGTQETQYF.

Many counts were recorded for this clonotype. V and J are TRBV4-2 and TRBJ2-4; D not resolved. CDR3 length equals 12 residues. V lost 0 bases and J 10 bases, leaving 7 bases between the germline ends. From germline, CDR1 is LGHNA and CDR2 YNFKEQ. The CDR3: CASSQDPEIQYF. CDR3 nucleotide sequence: TGTGCCAGCAGCCAAGACCCGGAGATTCAGTACTTC.

This clonotype was found a few times. The rearrangement links TRBV29-1 to TRBJ2-2, with TRBD1 as a possible D gene (5 bases). Trimming took 3 bases from V and 6 from J, leaving 5 bases between them. The CDR3 covers 11 residues. Germline V gives CDR1 SQVTM, CDR2 ANQGSEA. CDR3 DNA sequence: TGCAGCGTTGAGGGGCCCGGGGAGCTGTTTTTT. Translated: CSVEGPGELFF.

In this sample, this clonotype turned up a few times. The CDR3 DNA is TGTGCCAGCAGTAGGTTACAAGAGACCCAGTACTTC. Protein sequence: CASSRLQETQYF. The chain joins TRBV28 to TRBJ2-5; D is undetermined. The ends were cut back, 5 bases at V and 2 bases at J, with 6 bases in the middle. The CDR3 is made up of 12 amino acids. Per germline, CDR1 MDHEN and CDR2 SYDVKM.

There are a few counts of this clonotype. The chain has TRBV10-3 and TRBJ2-7; 10 positions agree with TRBD1. CDR3 length: 13 residues. CDR1 and CDR2 from the germline V gene are ENHRY and SYGVKD. J gave up 7 bases and V 7 bases, and 7 bases lay outside the gene matches. CDR3 nucleotides: TGTGCCATCAACCCGGGACAGGGGTATGAGCAGTACTTC. This translates into CAINPGQGYEQYF.

At least ten counts were recorded for this clonotype. The V gene is TRBV12-3 or TRBV12-4, the J gene TRBJ2-3; the match to TRBD2 covers 8 bases. The CDR3 is 13 amino acids. After removal of 8 bases from V and 1 base from J, the junction contained 2 bases not matched to a gene. The DNA of the CDR3 is TGTGCCAGCCGGGGGGGGCGCACAGATACGCAGTATTTT. Its translation is CASRGGRTDTQYF.

In its sample, this clonotype was seen a few times. The chain uses TRBV3-1 and TRBJ1-2; unclear D gene. CDR3 size: 18 residues. Germline V gene sequence: CDR1 LGHDT, CDR2 YNNKEL (reference sequence). Trimming took off 1 base at V and 0 bases at J, with 18 bases between the two ends. DNA for the CDR3: TGTGCCAGCAGCCAAGGTCTACGGGCGAGCTTAACTAACTATGGCTACACCTTC. As protein: CASSQGLRASLTNYGYTF.

This clonotype was picked up a small number of times. The chain combines TRBV7-8 with TRBJ2-1, with 7 bases that match TRBD1. V was clipped by 5 bases and J by 8 bases; unmatched bases: 15. The CDR3 is 16 amino acids. The germline V gene encodes CDR1 SGHVS and CDR2 FQNEAQ. CDR3 loop: CASSATERGPVDEQFF. The CDR3, as DNA: TGTGCCAGCAGCGCCACTGAGAGGGGGCCTGTGGATGAGCAGTTCTTC.

This clonotype was seen ten or more times. In nucleotides, the CDR3 is TGTGCCAGCAGTTCGGACGGGTTTCGGGGTCAGCCCCAGCATTTT. Translation gives CASSSDGFRGQPQHF. V usage is TRBV3-1 and J usage is TRBJ1-5; the D is unclear. V was shortened by 6 bases and J by 6 bases, with 18 bases between the two germline ends. The CDR3 is made up of 15 amino acids. CDR1 is LGHDT, CDR2 YNNKEL, per germline (reference sequence). The full variable domain, in which reference TRBV3-1 and TRBJ1-5 provide the parts outside the CDR3, is DTAVSQTPKYLVTQMGNDKSIKCEQNLGHDTMYWYKQDSKKFLKIMFSYNNKELIINETVPNRFSPKSPDKAHLNLHINSLELGDSAVYFCASSSDGFRGQPQHFGDGTRLSIL.

This clonotype was picked up a small number of times. The chain uses TRBV7-9 and TRBJ1-1, with 7 bases identical to TRBD1. V gave up 4 bases and J gave up 2 bases; unmatched junction bases: 16. This CDR3 is 18 amino acids long. From germline, CDR1 is SEHNR and CDR2 FQNEAQ (reference sequence). CDR3 residues: CASSSTWSQGNLNTEAFF. CDR3 bases: TGTGCCAGCAGCTCAACGTGGTCACAGGGGAACCTCAACACTGAAGCTTTCTTT.